This passage covers 26 T cell receptor beta chains from one sample sequenced in a study of cytomegalovirus exposure and HLA in healthy donors. This PCR relied on a set of 60 Vbeta primers and 13 Jbeta primers. TCRdb keeps only in-frame clones here, not all; method: immunoSEQ multiplex PCR. This table holds some 170,000 clones, more than 70% found once. Sequenced input: PBMCs. The source is a man in his 60s in good health and CMV-seronegative.

The chain joins TRBV30 to TRBJ2-5; 9 positions match TRBD2. In germline, CDR1 is GTSNPN, CDR2 SVGIG (reference sequence). Trimming cost V 5 bases and J 5 bases; bases outside gene matches: 12. The CDR3 is made up of 15 amino acids. CDR3 bases: TGTGCCTGGTCGGTTACCGGGACTAGCTATGAGACCCAGTACTTC. As protein: CAWSVTGTSYETQYF.

The chain links TRBV11-2 to TRBJ1-1; D is unclear. This CDR3 spans 14 amino acids. Trimming shortened V by 3 bases and J by 4 bases, and 12 bases separated the two germline ends. Germline V CDR1 and CDR2: SGHAT, FQNNGV. CDR3 amino acids: CASSLTGKGTEAFF. The CDR3 DNA reads TGTGCCAGCAGCTTGACGGGGAAGGGCACTGAAGCTTTCTTT.

The sample holds one count of this clone. The chain couples TRBV7-6 to TRBJ2-1, with 9 bases identical to TRBD2. The CDR3 is 16 amino acids. CDR1 is SGHVS, CDR2 FNYEAQ, per germline. The V and J ends lost 2 bases and 2 bases, in that order; junction bases with no gene match: 4. The CDR3 loop reads CASSLIAGATYNEQFF. The CDR3 DNA reads TGTGCCAGCAGCTTAATAGCGGGAGCCACCTACAATGAGCAGTTCTTC.

The V gene is TRBV28, the J gene TRBJ2-7; D is unresolved. The V gene's germline CDR1 is MDHEN and CDR2 SYDVKM. This CDR3 comprises 10 residues. V dropped 11 bases and J dropped 7 bases, with 12 bases sitting between them. CDR3 nucleotide sequence: TGTGCCCCGCCGCCGCGGGAGCAGTACTTC. Translation gives CAPPPREQYF.

The V gene is TRBV18, the J gene TRBJ1-5, with 10 positions matching TRBD1. The CDR3 contains 14 residues. In germline, CDR1 is KGHSH, CDR2 LQKENI. With V trimmed by 6 bases and J by 7 bases, 6 bases remained unmatched. In DNA form, the CDR3 reads TGTGCCAGCTCCAAAGACAGGGGGCGGCAGCCCCAGCATTTT. Amino acids: CASSKDRGRQPQHF. The full variable domain, its missing parts supplied by reference TRBV18 and TRBJ1-5, is NAGVMQNPRHLVRRRGQEARLRCSPMKGHSHVYWYRQLPEEGLKFMVYLQKENIIDESGMPKERFSAEFPKEGPSILRIQQVVRGDSAAYFCASSKDRGRQPQHFGDGTRLSIL.

The chain has TRBV7-2 and TRBJ2-2; D is ambiguous. This CDR3 is built from 15 residues. Germline V gene data show CDR1 as SGHTA and CDR2 as FQGNSA. V lost 5 bases, J lost 0 bases, and 10 bases lay in between. CDR3 in amino acids: CASSPHSTNTGELFF. In nucleotides, the CDR3 is TGTGCCAGCAGCCCGCACTCCACGAACACCGGGGAGCTGTTTTTT. Looking up the rest from reference TRBV7-2 and TRBJ2-2 gives the full variable domain: GAGVSQSPSNKVTEKGKDVELRCDPISGHTALYWYRQSLGQGLEFLIYFQGNSAPDKSGLPSDRFSAERTGGSVSTLTIQRTQQEDSAVYLCASSPHSTNTGELFFGEGSRLTVL.

This clone was seen only a few times. As DNA, the CDR3 is TGCGCCAGCAGACTAAACCCGGGTCGCGGGGAGACCCAGTACTTC. Amino acids: CASRLNPGRGETQYF. The V call is TRBV5-1, the J call TRBJ2-5; possibly TRBD2 for D (5 bases). This CDR3 has 15 amino acids. V was trimmed by 5 bases and J by 5 bases, leaving 19 bases between them. The germline V gene has CDR1 SGHRS and CDR2 YFSETQ.

Only a few counts were recorded for this clone. The chain has TRBV14 and TRBJ2-1; 15 nucleotides match TRBD2. Germline V gene sequence: CDR1 SGHDN, CDR2 FVKESK. V dropped 4 bases and J dropped 8; count of bases not matched to a gene: 9. This CDR3 contains 17 residues. CDR3 region: CASSPWTSGRALYEQFF. Here the CDR3 DNA reads TGTGCCAGCAGCCCTTGGACTAGCGGGAGGGCCTTGTATGAGCAGTTCTTC.

CDR3 region: CSVAGTGIAGELFF. Here the CDR3 DNA reads TGCAGCGTTGCAGGGACAGGAATCGCCGGGGAGCTGTTTTTT. This rearrangement joins TRBV29-1 to TRBJ2-2; TRBD1 matches at 8 bases. With 4 bases clipped from V and 6 bases from J, the junction kept 7 bases outside the gene matches. The CDR3 has 14 amino acids. From germline, CDR1 is SQVTM and CDR2 ANQGSEA.

As DNA, the CDR3 is TGCAGCACTCTAGCGGGGGTCTTTGGAAGCACAGATACGCAGTATTTT. Protein product: CSTLAGVFGSTDTQYF. The genes are TRBV29-1 and TRBJ2-3; 10 bases are a match to TRBD2. This CDR3 comprises 16 residues. V trimming: 8 bases; J trimming: 0 bases; junction bases outside the gene matches: 11. Germline CDR1 reads SQVTM; CDR2 reads ANQGSEA.

CDR3 sequence: CASSPLPGLVSEQYF. The CDR3 DNA is TGTGCCAGCAGTCCTCTACCGGGTCTAGTCTCCGAGCAGTACTTC. The chain couples TRBV27 to TRBJ2-7; no clear D. Trimming took 5 bases from V and 6 from J, leaving 20 bases between them. Germline V gene data show CDR1 as MNHEY and CDR2 as SMNVEV (reference sequence). The CDR3 covers 15 residues.

In DNA, the CDR3 is TGTGCCAGCAGCTTAGGAACAGGGGCCTACGAGCAGTACTTC. Translation: CASSLGTGAYEQYF. The V and J genes are TRBV7-9 and TRBJ2-7; 7 bases are a match to TRBD1. The V gene end was trimmed by 1 base and the J gene end by 2 bases; junction bases not matched to a gene: 2. Germline V gene sequence: CDR1 SEHNR, CDR2 FQNEAQ (reference sequence). This CDR3 region has 14 residues.

This chain joins TRBV5-5 and TRBJ2-1; 10 bases match TRBD2. The CDR3 totals 17 residues. The V and J ends lost 0 bases and 5 bases, in that order; junction bases with no gene match: 8. Looked up from germline, CDR1 is SGHKS and CDR2 is YYEKEE (reference sequence). CDR3 in DNA: TGTGCCAGCAGCTTGGTCGTCGGACTAGCGGCACACAATGAGCAGTTCTTC. Amino acid sequence: CASSLVVGLAAHNEQFF.

This chain links TRBV9 with TRBJ2-3; no definite D call. Germline lookup yields CDR1 SGDLS and CDR2 YYNGEE. The V gene lost 4 bases and the J gene lost 0 bases, with 12 bases spanning the gap. The CDR3 consists of 15 residues. Here the CDR3 reads CASSILSLSTDTQYF. In DNA form, the CDR3 reads TGTGCCAGCAGCATCCTTAGCCTTAGCACAGATACGCAGTATTTT.

The gene calls are TRBV29-1 and TRBJ2-7; 9 nucleotides align to TRBD2. Germline trimming cut 5 bases from V and 5 bases from J; bases unmatched to any gene: 4. Germline CDR1 is SQVTM and CDR2 is ANQGSEA. The CDR3 spans 12 residues. CDR3 DNA: TGCAGCGTTAGCGGGGGGACTCACGAGCAGTACTTC. It is translated as CSVSGGTHEQYF.

The V and J genes are TRBV10-3 and TRBJ2-5, with D perhaps TRBD1 (6 bases). This CDR3 is built from 13 residues. The V end was cut by 10 bases, the J end by 6 bases, with 18 bases between. Germline CDR1 reads ENHRY; CDR2 reads SYGVKD. The CDR3 spells CATLGQLGQTQYF. The CDR3 region has the DNA TGTGCCACCCTAGGACAGCTCGGCCAGACCCAGTACTTC.

The CDR3 coding sequence is TGTGCCAGCAGCCGACCTAGCGCTCTTGCGCAGTATTTT. This encodes CASSRPSALAQYF. The chain joins TRBV11-2 to TRBJ2-3; D might be TRBD2 (6 bases). Germline values: CDR1 SGHAT, CDR2 FQNNGV. Trimming pared 5 bases from V and 10 bases from J, leaving 16 bases between. There are 13 residues in the CDR3.

This clone appeared a single time. The V and J genes are TRBV7-9 and TRBJ1-2, with D possibly TRBD1 on 5 matching bases. This CDR3 has 15 amino acids. V was trimmed by 1 base and J by 7 bases, leaving 16 bases between them. CDR1 is SEHNR and CDR2 is FQNEAQ in the germline V gene (reference sequence). CDR3 nucleotides: TGTGCCAGCAGCTTAGTAGGACCAGGGTTTAGTGGCTACACCTTC. Translation: CASSLVGPGFSGYTF.

This rearrangement joins TRBV7-9 to TRBJ1-1; tentative D call: TRBD1 (6 bases). Germline V gene sequence: CDR1 SEHNR, CDR2 FQNEAQ (reference sequence). The V end lost 5 bases, the J end lost 1 base, and 11 bases lay between the germline ends. The CDR3 consists of 14 residues. The CDR3 here is CASSQGGGNTEAFF. The CDR3 DNA sequence: TGTGCCAGCAGCCAAGGGGGTGGGAACACTGAAGCTTTCTTT.

This clone was seen once. The rearrangement joins TRBV30 to TRBJ1-6; the match to TRBD1 covers 8 bases. Trimming took 3 bases from V and 7 from J; bases not matched to a gene: 2. The CDR3 length is 13 residues. Germline lookup yields CDR1 GTSNPN and CDR2 SVGIG (reference sequence). The CDR3 DNA follows: TGTGCCTGGAGGACAGGGGAGAATTCACCCCTCCACTTT. Its protein is CAWRTGENSPLHF.

The rearrangement uses TRBV7-9 and TRBJ2-1; a weak D match, TRBD1 (6 bases). The V end lost 3 bases, the J end lost 4 bases, and 16 bases lay between the germline ends. The germline CDR1 and CDR2 sequences are SEHNR and FQNEAQ (reference sequence). The length of the CDR3 is 16 residues. CDR3 amino acids: CASSLRSSQGYNEQFF. DNA for the CDR3: TGTGCCAGCAGCTTGAGGTCTTCCCAGGGGTACAATGAGCAGTTCTTC.

This clone was seen a handful of times. This sequence joins TRBV7-8 and TRBJ2-5; possible D gene TRBD2, 5 bases. Deletions cut 1 base from V and 1 base from J, with 16 bases between. CDR1 and CDR2 from the germline V gene are SGHVS and FQNEAQ. This CDR3 is built from 17 residues. The CDR3 DNA reads as TGTGCCAGCAGCTTAGTAGTTCGTCCGACTACCCAAGAGACCCAGTACTTC. Its protein product is CASSLVVRPTTQETQYF.

CDR3 DNA sequence: TGTGCCAGCAGCTCCGCCCGGGCCCCCAGCGGAGAAAAACTGTTTTTT. It specifies CASSSARAPSGEKLFF. V and J are TRBV11-2 and TRBJ1-4, with D unclear. Germline V CDR1 and CDR2: SGHAT, FQNNGV. The ends were cut back, 4 bases at V and 8 bases at J, with 20 bases in the middle. CDR3 length: 16 amino acids.

This chain links TRBV18 with TRBJ2-7; 11 nucleotides match TRBD2. The CDR3 is 15 residues long. Germline V gene data show CDR1 as KGHSH and CDR2 as LQKENI. Trimming removed 0 bases from V and 6 bases from J; junction bases left unmatched: 4. CDR3 sequence reads: CASSPPLAGVPEQYF. The CDR3 region has the DNA TGTGCCAGCTCACCACCACTAGCGGGAGTTCCCGAGCAGTACTTC.

This chain's CDR3 is CASSGLAGGPADEQYF. CDR3 sequence (DNA): TGTGCCAGCAGTGGACTAGCGGGGGGACCCGCCGACGAGCAGTACTTC. The V and J genes are TRBV6-1 and TRBJ2-7; 13 bases are shared with TRBD2. The germline gives CDR1 MNHNS, CDR2 SASEGT. This CDR3 has 16 residues. V dropped 4 bases and J dropped 5; count of bases not matched to a gene: 8.

In DNA form, the CDR3 reads TGTGCCAGCAGCCAAGCTATACCACAGGGACTAGCGGGACTACTAAGCACAGATACGCAGTATTTT. This encodes CASSQAIPQGLAGLLSTDTQYF. This chain joins TRBV14 and TRBJ2-3; 13 bases map to TRBD2. CDR3 length equals 22 residues. The germline V gene has CDR1 SGHDN and CDR2 FVKESK. V shed 1 base and J 0 bases; nucleotides not matched to a gene: 16. The full variable domain, with the rest looked up from reference TRBV14 and TRBJ2-3, is EAGVTQFPSHSVIEKGQTVTLRCDPISGHDNLYWYRRVMGKEIKFLLHFVKESKQDESGMPNNRFLAERTGGTYSTLKVQPAELEDSGVYFCASSQAIPQGLAGLLSTDTQYFGPGTRLTVL.